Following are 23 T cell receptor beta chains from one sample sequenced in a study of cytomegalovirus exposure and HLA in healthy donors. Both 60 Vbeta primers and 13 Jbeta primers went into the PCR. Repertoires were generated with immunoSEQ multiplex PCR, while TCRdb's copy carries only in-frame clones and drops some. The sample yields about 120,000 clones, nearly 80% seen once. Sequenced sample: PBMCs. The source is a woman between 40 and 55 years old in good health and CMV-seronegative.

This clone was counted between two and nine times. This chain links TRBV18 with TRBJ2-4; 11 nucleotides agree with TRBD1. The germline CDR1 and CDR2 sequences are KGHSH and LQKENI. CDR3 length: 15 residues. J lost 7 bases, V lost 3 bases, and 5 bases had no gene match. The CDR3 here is CASSPAGQGVNIQYF. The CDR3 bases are TGTGCCAGCTCACCGGCGGGACAGGGGGTGAACATTCAGTACTTC.

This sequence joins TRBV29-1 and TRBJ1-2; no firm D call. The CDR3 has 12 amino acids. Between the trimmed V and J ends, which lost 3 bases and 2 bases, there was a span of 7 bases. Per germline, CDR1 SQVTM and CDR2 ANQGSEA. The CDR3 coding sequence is TGCAGCGTTGAGTGGCAGAACTATGGCTACACCTTC. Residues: CSVEWQNYGYTF.

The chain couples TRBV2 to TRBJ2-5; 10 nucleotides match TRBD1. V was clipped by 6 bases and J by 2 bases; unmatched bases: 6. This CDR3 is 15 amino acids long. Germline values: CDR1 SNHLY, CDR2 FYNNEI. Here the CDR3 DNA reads TGTGCCAGCAGAACTCCGGGACAGGGGCAAGAGACCCAGTACTTC. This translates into CASRTPGQGQETQYF.

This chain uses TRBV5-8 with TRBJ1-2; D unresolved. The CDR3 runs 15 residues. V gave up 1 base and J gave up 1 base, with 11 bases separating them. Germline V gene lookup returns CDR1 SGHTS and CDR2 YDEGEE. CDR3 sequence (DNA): TGTGCCAGCAGCTTGCGGTCCCGGGTTAACTATGGCTACACCTTC. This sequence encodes CASSLRSRVNYGYTF. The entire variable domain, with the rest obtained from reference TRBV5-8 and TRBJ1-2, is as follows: EAGVTQSPTHLIKTRGQQATLRCSPISGHTSVYWYQQALGLGLQFLLWYDEGEERNRGNFPPRFSGRQFPNYSSELNVNALELEDSALYLCASSLRSRVNYGYTFGSGTRLTVV.

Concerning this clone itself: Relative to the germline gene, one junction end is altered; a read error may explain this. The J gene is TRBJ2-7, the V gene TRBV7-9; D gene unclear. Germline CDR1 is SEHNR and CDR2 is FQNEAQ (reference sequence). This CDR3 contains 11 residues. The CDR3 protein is CSSSLSGQEYF. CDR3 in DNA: TGTTCCAGCAGCTTATCAGGTCAGGAATACTTC.

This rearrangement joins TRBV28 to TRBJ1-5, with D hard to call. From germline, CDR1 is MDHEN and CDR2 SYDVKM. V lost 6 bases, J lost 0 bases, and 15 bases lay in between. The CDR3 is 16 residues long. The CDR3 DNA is TGTGCCAGCAGATCGTATCAGCTAGGTAGCAATCAGCCCCAGCATTTT. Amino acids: CASRSYQLGSNQPQHF.

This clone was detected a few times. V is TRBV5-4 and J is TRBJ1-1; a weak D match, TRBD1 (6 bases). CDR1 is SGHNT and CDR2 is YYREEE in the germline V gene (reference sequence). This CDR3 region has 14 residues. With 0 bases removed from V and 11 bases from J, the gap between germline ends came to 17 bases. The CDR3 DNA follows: TGTGCCAGCAGCTTGGATAGGGCGGGGGCCAGTGCTTTCTTT. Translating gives CASSLDRAGASAFF.

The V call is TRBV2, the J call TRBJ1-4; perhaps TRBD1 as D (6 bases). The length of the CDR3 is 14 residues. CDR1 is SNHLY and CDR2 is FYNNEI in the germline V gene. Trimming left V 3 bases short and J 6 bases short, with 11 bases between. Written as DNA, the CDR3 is TGTGCCAGCAGTGATAGGGCAGGGGATGAAAAACTGTTTTTT. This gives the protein CASSDRAGDEKLFF.

CDR3 coding DNA: TGTGCCAGCAGCCCGGGACTAGCGGGAACAGTCGTCCAAGAGACCCAGTACTTC. It codes for CASSPGLAGTVVQETQYF. The chain carries TRBV7-2 and TRBJ2-5, with 13 bases lining up with TRBD2. The V segment lost 5 bases and the J segment 1 base; nucleotides outside the gene matches: 10. Germline V gene data show CDR1 as SGHTA and CDR2 as FQGNSA. This CDR3 region has 18 residues.

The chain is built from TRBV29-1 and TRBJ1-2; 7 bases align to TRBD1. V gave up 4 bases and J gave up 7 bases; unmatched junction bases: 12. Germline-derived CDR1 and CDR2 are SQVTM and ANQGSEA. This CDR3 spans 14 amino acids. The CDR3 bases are TGCAGCGTTGCCCAGACAGGGAGGTCCCTTGGCTACACCTTC. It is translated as CSVAQTGRSLGYTF.

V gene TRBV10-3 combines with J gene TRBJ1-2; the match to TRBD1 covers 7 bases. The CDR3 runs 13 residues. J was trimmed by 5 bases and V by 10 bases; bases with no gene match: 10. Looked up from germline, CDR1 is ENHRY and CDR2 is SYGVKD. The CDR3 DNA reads TGTGCCACCACGCAGGGGGTCAGGTATGGCTACACCTTC. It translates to CATTQGVRYGYTF.

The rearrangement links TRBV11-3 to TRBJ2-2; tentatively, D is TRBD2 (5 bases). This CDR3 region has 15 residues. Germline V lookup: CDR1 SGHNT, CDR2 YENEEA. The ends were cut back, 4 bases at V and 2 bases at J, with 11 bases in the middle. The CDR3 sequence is CASSYRGNNTGELFF. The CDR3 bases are TGTGCCAGCAGCTACCGGGGTAACAACACCGGGGAGCTGTTTTTT.

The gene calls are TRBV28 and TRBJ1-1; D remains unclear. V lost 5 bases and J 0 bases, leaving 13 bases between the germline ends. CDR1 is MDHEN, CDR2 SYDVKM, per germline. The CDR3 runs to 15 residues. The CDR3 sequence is CASSMGETLNTEAFF. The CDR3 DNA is TGTGCCAGCAGTATGGGAGAGACTTTGAACACTGAAGCTTTCTTT.

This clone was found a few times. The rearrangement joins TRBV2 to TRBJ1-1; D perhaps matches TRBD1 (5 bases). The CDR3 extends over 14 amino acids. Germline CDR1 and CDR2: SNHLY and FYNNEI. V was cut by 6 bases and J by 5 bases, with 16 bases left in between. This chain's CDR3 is CASRGVRGRTEAFF. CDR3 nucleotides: TGTGCCAGCAGGGGGGTGCGGGGCAGGACTGAAGCTTTCTTT. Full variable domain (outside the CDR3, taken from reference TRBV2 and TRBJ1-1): EPEVTQTPSHQVTQMGQEVILRCVPISNHLYFYWYRQILGQKVEFLVSFYNNEISEKSEIFDDQFSVERPDGSNFTLKIRSTKLEDSAMYFCASRGVRGRTEAFFGQGTRLTVV.

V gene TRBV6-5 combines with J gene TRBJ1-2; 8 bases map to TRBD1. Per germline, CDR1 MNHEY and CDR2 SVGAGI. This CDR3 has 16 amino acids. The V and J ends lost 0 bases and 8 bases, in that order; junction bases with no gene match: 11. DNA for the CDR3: TGTGCCAGCAGTTACTCGGCAGGGGGCATTTCAGGGGGCTACACCTTC. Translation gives CASSYSAGGISGGYTF.

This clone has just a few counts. The CDR3 DNA reads TGCGCCAGCAGCCAAGATTTTGGGACAGACGAAGCTTTCTTT. Its translation is CASSQDFGTDEAFF. V and J are TRBV4-1 and TRBJ1-1; 7 bases are a match to TRBD1. Germline V gene sequence: CDR1 MGHRA, CDR2 YSYEKL. V dropped 0 bases and J dropped 8; count of bases not matched to a gene: 6. The CDR3 sequence is 14 residues long.

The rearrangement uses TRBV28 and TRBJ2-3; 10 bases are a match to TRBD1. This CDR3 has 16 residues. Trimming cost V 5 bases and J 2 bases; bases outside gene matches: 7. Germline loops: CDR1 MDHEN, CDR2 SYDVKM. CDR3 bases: TGTGCCAGCAGTCCTCCGGGACAGGGGTACACAGATACGCAGTATTTT. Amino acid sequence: CASSPPGQGYTDTQYF.

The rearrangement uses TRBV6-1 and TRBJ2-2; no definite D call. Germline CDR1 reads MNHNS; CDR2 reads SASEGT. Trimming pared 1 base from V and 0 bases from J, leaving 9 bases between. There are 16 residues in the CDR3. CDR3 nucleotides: TGTGCCAGCAGTGAAGAACCCGCTACGAACACCGGGGAGCTGTTTTTT. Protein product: CASSEEPATNTGELFF.

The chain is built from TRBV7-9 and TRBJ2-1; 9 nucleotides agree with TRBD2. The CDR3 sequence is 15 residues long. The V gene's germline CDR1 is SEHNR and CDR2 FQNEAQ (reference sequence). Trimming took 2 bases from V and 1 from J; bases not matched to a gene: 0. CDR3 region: CASSLLAGSYNEQFF. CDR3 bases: TGTGCCAGCAGCTTACTAGCGGGATCCTACAATGAGCAGTTCTTC.

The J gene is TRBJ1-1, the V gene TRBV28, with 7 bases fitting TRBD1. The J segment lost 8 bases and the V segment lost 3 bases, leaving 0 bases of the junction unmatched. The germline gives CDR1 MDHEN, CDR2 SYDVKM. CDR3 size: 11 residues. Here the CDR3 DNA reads TGTGCCAGCAGTTTGGACAGGGAAGCTTTCTTT. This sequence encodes CASSLDREAFF.

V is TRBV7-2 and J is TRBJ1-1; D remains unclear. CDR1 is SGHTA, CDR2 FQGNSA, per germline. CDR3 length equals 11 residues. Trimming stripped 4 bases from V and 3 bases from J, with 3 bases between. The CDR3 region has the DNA TGTGCCAGCAGCTCTCACACTGAAGCTTTCTTT. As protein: CASSSHTEAFF.

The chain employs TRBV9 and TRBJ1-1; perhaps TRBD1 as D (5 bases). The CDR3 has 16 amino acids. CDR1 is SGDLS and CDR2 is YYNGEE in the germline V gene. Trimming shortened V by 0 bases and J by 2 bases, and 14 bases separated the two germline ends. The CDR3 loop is CASSVGSRTINTEAFF. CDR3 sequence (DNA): TGTGCCAGCAGCGTAGGCTCACGGACAATCAACACTGAAGCTTTCTTT.

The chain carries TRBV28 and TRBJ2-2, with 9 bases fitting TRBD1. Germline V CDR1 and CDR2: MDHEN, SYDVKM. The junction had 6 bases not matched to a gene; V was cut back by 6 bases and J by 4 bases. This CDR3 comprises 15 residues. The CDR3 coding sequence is TGTGCCAGCAGAACAGGGGGCGAGGGCACCGGGGAGCTGTTTTTT. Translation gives CASRTGGEGTGELFF. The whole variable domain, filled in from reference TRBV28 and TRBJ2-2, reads DVKVTQSSRYLVKRTGEKVFLECVQDMDHENMFWYRQDPGLGLRLIYFSYDVKMKEKGDIPEGYSVSREKKERFSLILESASTNQTSMYLCASRTGGEGTGELFFGEGSRLTVL.